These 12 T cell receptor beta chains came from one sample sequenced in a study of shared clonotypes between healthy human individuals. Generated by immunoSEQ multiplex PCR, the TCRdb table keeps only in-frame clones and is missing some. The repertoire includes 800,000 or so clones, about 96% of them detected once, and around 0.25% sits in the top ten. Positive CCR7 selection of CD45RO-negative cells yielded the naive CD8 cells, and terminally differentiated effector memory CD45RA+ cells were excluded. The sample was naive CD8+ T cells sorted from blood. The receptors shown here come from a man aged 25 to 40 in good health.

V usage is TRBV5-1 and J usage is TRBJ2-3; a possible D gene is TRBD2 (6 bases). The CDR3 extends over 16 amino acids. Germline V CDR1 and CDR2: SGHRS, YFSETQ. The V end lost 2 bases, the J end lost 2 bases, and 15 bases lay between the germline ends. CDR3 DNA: TGCGCCAGCAGCTTCCCTTGGCGGGAACCCACAGATACGCAGTATTTT. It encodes CASSFPWREPTDTQYF.

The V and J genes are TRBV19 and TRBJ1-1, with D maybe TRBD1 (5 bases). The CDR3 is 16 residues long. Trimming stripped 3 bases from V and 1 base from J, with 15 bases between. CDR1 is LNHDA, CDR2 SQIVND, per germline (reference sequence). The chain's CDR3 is CASSIHSLGANTEAFF. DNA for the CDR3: TGTGCCAGTAGTATTCATAGTCTCGGGGCGAACACTGAAGCTTTCTTT.

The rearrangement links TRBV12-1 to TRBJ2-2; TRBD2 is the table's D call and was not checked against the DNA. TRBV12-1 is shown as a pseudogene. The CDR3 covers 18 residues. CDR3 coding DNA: TGTGCCAGCAGCTTTGTGGCTAGCGCTCGACGGGGCACCGGGGAGCTGTTTTTT. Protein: CASSFVASARRGTGELFF.

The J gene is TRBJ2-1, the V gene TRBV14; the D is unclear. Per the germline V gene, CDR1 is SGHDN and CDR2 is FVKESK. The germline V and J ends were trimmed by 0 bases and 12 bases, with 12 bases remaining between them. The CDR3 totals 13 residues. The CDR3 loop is CASSQEFNLWQFF. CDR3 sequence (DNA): TGTGCCAGCAGCCAAGAGTTTAATTTGTGGCAGTTCTTC. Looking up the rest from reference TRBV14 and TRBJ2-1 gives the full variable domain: EAGVTQFPSHSVIEKGQTVTLRCDPISGHDNLYWYRRVMGKEIKFLLHFVKESKQDESGMPNNRFLAERTGGTYSTLKVQPAELEDSGVYFCASSQEFNLWQFFGPGTRLTVL.

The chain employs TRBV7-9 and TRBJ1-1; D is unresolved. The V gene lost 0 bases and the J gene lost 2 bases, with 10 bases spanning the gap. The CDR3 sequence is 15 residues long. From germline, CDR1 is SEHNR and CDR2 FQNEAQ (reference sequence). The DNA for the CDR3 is TGTGCCAGCAGCTTAGCCGACACAGTAAACACTGAAGCTTTCTTT. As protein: CASSLADTVNTEAFF.

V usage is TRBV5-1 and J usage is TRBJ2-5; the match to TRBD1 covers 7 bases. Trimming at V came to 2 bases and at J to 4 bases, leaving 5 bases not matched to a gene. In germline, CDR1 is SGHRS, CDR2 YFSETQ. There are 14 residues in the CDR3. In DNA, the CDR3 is TGCGCCAGCAGCTTTTATTCAGGGGGAGAGACCCAGTACTTC. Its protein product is CASSFYSGGETQYF.

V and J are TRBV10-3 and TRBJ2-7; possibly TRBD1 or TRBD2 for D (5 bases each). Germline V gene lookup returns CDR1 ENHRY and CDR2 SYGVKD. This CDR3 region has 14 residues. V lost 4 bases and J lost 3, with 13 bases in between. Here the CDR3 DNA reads TGTGCCATCAGTGGCGGGCAGGGTGGCTACGAGCAGTACTTC. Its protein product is CAISGGQGGYEQYF.

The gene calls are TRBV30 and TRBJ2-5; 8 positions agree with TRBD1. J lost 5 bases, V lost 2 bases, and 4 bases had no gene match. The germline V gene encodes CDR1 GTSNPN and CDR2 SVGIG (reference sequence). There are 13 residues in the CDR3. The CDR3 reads CAWSWAGGETQYF. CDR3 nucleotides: TGTGCCTGGAGTTGGGCAGGGGGCGAGACCCAGTACTTC. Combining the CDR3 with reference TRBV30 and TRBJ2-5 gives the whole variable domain SQTIHQWPATLVQPVGSPLSLECTVEGTSNPNLYWYRQAAGRGLQLLFYSVGIGQISSEVPQNLSASRPQDRQFILSSKKLLLSDSGFYLCAWSWAGGETQYFGPGTRLLVL.

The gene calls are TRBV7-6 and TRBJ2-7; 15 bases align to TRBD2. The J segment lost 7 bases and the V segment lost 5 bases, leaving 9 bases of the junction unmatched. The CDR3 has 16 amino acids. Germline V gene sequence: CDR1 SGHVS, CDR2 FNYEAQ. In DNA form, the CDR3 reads TGTGCCAGCAGCCCCGCTCCCGGGACTAGCGGGAGGGAGCAGTACTTC. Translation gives CASSPAPGTSGREQYF. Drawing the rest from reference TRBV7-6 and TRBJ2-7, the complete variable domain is GAGVSQSPRYKVTKRGQDVALRCDPISGHVSLYWYRQALGQGPEFLTYFNYEAQQDKSGLPNDRFSAERPEGSISTLTIQRTEQRDSAMYRCASSPAPGTSGREQYFGPGTRLTVT.

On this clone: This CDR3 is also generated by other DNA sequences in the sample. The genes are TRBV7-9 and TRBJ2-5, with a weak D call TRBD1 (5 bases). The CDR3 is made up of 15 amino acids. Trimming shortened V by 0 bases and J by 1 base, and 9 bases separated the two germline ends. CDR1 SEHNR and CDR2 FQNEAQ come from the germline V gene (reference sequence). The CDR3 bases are TGTGCCAGCAGCTTAGCTGGCCAGGGCCAAGAGACCCAGTACTTC. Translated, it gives CASSLAGQGQETQYF.

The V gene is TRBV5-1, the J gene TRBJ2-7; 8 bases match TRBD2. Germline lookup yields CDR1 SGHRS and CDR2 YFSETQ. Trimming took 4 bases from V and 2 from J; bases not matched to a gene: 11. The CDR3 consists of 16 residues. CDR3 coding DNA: TGCGCCAGCAGCCTGGGGGCCACTAGCGGCCCCTACGAGCAGTACTTC. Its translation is CASSLGATSGPYEQYF.

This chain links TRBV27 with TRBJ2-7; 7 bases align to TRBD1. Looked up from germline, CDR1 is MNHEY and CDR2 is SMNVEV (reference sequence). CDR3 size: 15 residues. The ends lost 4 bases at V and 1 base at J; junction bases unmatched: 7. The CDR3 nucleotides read TGTGCCAGCAGTTATACAGGGGATCTTTCCTACGAGCAGTACTTC. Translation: CASSYTGDLSYEQYF.